This entry lists 7 T cell receptor beta chains sequenced from one sample in a study of shared clonotypes between healthy human individuals. Libraries were prepared by immunoSEQ multiplex PCR; TCRdb keeps only in-frame clonotypes and omits some of them. The sample carries about 2,500,000 clones, more than 90% recorded once. The source material was naive CD4+ T cells sorted from blood. As to subset: CD45RA+ positively selected. Every receptor here comes from a young man in good health.

This clone has only a few counts. Additional DNA sequences in this sample encode the identical CDR3. The chain's CDR3 is CASSSGQGDTEAFF. The CDR3 bases are TGTGCCAGCAGTTCTGGACAAGGTGACACTGAAGCTTTCTTT. The rearrangement joins TRBV28 to TRBJ1-1; perhaps TRBD1 as D (5 bases). The CDR3 extends over 14 amino acids. Trimming removed 4 bases at V and 3 bases at J, with 12 bases between. Germline lookup yields CDR1 MDHEN and CDR2 SYDVKM.

The chain joins TRBV27 to TRBJ2-1, with 13 nucleotides matching TRBD2. This CDR3 is built from 19 residues. CDR1 and CDR2 from the germline V gene are MNHEY and SMNVEV (reference sequence). V gave up 1 base and J gave up 0 bases; unmatched junction bases: 6. CDR3 region: CASSLLGTSGISSYNEQFF. CDR3 bases: TGTGCCAGCAGTTTATTGGGGACTAGCGGGATCAGCTCCTACAATGAGCAGTTCTTC.

The V call is TRBV4-1, the J call TRBJ2-5; TRBD2 aligns across 9 bases. The ends lost 1 base at V and 4 bases at J; junction bases unmatched: 10. Germline CDR1 is MGHRA and CDR2 is YSYEKL. The CDR3 length is 17 residues. The CDR3: CASSQGKAGGQGETQYF. The CDR3 DNA sequence: TGCGCCAGCAGCCAAGGAAAGGCGGGGGGGCAGGGAGAGACCCAGTACTTC.

This chain connects TRBV29-1 to TRBJ2-1; D gene uncertain. CDR3 length: 12 amino acids. Germline lookup yields CDR1 SQVTM and CDR2 ANQGSEA. Trimming took 4 bases from V and 2 from J, leaving 6 bases between them. The CDR3 sequence: CSVGTTYNEQFF. The CDR3 DNA reads as TGCAGCGTTGGGACCACCTACAATGAGCAGTTCTTC.

Comments on this clone: The sample contains more than one DNA sequence encoding this CDR3. In nucleotides, the CDR3 is TGTGCCAGCAGCCCTCAGGGGGTTAATTCACCCCTCCACTTT. Protein product: CASSPQGVNSPLHF. The chain carries TRBV7-2 and TRBJ1-6, with 7 nucleotides matching TRBD1. The germline CDR1 and CDR2 sequences are SGHTA and FQGNSA. V dropped 5 bases and J dropped 6; count of bases not matched to a gene: 4. The CDR3 has 14 amino acids.

J is TRBJ1-4 and V is TRBV10-3, with D maybe TRBD1 (5 bases). The CDR3 covers 15 residues. V was cut by 0 bases and J by 7 bases, with 12 bases left in between. Germline V gene sequence: CDR1 ENHRY, CDR2 SYGVKD. The CDR3 is CAISESEGIGEKLFF. The CDR3 DNA follows: TGTGCCATCAGTGAGTCGGAGGGGATCGGTGAAAAACTGTTTTTT.

The rearrangement joins TRBV20-1 to TRBJ2-1, with D possibly being TRBD1 (5 bases). The CDR3 has 11 amino acids. Germline loops: CDR1 DFQATT, CDR2 SNEGSKA (reference sequence). Trimming removed 3 bases at V and 13 bases at J, with 13 bases between. The CDR3 nucleotides are TGCAGTGCTAGTGTTGTGGGGCAACAGTTCTTC. The encoded protein is CSASVVGQQFF.